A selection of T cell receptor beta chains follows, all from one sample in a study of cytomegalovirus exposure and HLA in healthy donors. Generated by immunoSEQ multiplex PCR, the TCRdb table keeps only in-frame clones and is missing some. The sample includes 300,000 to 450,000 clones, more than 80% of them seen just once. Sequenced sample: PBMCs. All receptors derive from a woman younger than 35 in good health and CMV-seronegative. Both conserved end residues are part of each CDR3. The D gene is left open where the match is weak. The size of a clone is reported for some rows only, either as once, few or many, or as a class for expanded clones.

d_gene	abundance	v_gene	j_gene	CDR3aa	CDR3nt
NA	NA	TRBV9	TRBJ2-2	CASSVSGLGGELFF	TGTGCCAGCAGCGTGTCGGGACTGGGTGGGGAGCTGTTTTTT
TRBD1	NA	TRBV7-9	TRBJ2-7	CASSSRTGTALEQYF	TGTGCCAGCAGCTCGCGGACAGGGACCGCTCTCGAGCAGTACTTC
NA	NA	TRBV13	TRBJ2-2	CASSTRGPNTGELFF	TGTGCCAGCAGCACCAGGGGTCCGAACACCGGGGAGCTGTTTTTT
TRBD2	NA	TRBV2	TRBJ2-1	CASRPGLENEQFF	TGTGCCAGCAGACCGGGACTAGAAAATGAGCAGTTCTTC
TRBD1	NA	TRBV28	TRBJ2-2	CASRLQGRPGGELFF	TGTGCCAGCAGACTACAGGGGCGCCCGGGCGGGGAGCTGTTTTTT
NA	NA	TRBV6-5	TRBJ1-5	CASSWGGNQPQHF	TGTGCCAGCTCCTGGGGGGGGAATCAGCCCCAGCATTTT
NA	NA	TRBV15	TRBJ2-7	CATQQDQGYEQYF	TGTGCCACCCAACAGGATCAGGGCTACGAGCAGTACTTC
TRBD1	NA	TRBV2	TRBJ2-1	CASSPDRAAYNEQFF	TGTGCCAGCAGTCCGGACAGGGCGGCCTACAATGAGCAGTTCTTC
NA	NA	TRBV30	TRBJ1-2	CAWSGMVGGGYTF	TGTGCCTGGAGTGGAATGGTAGGCGGTGGCTACACCTTC
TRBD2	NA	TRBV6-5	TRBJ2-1	CASSMSGGQFF	TGTGCCAGCAGTATGAGCGGGGGACAGTTCTTC
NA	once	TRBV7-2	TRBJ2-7	CASSLIHYEQYF	TGTGCCAGCAGCTTAATACACTACGAGCAGTACTTC
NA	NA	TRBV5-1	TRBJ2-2	CASSLGQNTGELFF	TGCGCCAGCAGCCTGGGACAGAACACCGGGGAGCTGTTTTTT
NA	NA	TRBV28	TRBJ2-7	CASSSGFLSEQYF	TGTGCCAGCAGTTCCGGGTTTCTCTCCGAGCAGTACTTC
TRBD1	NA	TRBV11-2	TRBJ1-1	CASSSQGAMNTEAFF	TGTGCCAGCAGCTCACAGGGGGCAATGAACACTGAAGCTTTCTTT
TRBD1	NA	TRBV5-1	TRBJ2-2	CASSRPTGGAGELFF	TGCGCCAGCAGCAGACCGACAGGGGGGGCCGGGGAGCTGTTTTTT
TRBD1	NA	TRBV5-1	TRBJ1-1	CASSRSGGGLDTEAFF	TGCGCCAGCAGCCGATCAGGGGGTGGGTTGGACACTGAAGCTTTCTTT
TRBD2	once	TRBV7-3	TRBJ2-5	CASSLTQLAGGPWETQYF	TGTGCCAGCAGCTTAACGCAGCTAGCGGGAGGGCCCTGGGAGACCCAGTACTTC
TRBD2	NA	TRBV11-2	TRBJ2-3	CASSPGLAGKSDTQYF	TGTGCCAGCAGCCCCGGACTAGCGGGAAAGTCAGATACGCAGTATTTT
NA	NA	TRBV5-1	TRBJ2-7	CASSRDETDSYEQYF	TGCGCCAGCAGCCGGGATGAGACGGACTCCTACGAGCAGTACTTC
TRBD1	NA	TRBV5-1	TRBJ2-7	CASSLRDRGSEQYF	TGCGCCAGCAGCCTCCGGGACAGGGGAAGCGAGCAGTACTTC